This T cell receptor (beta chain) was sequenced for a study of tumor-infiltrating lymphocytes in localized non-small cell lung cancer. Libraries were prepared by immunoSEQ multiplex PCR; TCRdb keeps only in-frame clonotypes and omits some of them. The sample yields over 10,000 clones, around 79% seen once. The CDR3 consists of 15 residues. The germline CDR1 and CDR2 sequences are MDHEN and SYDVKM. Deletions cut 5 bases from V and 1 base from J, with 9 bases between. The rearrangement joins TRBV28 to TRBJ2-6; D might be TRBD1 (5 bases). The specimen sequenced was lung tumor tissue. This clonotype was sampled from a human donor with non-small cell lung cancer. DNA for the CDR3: TGTGCCAGCAGTCTCTGGACATCTGGGGCCAACGTCCTGACTTTC. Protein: CASSLWTSGANVLTF.